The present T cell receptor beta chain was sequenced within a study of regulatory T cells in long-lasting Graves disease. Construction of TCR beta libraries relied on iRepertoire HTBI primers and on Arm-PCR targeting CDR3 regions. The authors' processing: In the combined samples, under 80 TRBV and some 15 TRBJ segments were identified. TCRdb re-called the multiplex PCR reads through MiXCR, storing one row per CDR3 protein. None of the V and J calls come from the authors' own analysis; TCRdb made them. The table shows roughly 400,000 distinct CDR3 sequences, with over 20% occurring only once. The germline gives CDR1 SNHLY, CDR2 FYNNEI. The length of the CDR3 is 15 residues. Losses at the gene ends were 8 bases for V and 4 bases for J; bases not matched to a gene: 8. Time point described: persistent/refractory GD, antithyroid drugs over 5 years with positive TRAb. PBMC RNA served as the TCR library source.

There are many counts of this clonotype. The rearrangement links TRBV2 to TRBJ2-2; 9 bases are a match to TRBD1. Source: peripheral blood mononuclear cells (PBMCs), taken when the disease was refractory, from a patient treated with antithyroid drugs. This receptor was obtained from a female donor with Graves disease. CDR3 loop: CASCQQGAGTGELFF. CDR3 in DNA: TGTGCCAGCTGCCAACAGGGGGCTGGCACCGGGGAGCTGTTTTTT.